This T cell receptor (beta chain) was retrieved from a study of shared clonotypes between healthy human individuals. The V gene's germline CDR1 is MNHEY and CDR2 SVGAGI. The V end was cut by 0 bases, the J end by 5 bases, with 12 bases between. The CDR3 sequence is 15 residues long. Running of the assay took place at deep level. Some clones are missing from TCRdb's copy, which holds only in-frame ones; the method was immunoSEQ multiplex PCR. Among 1,400,000 or so clones, around 98.5% were seen once, and the ten largest hold 0.3% to 0.45%. The TCR comes from a man younger than 40 in good health. The chain recombines TRBV6-5 with TRBJ2-3, with D possibly matching TRBD2 (5 bases). Sequencing input: naive CD4+ T cells sorted from blood. The subset: CD45RA+ positively selected. The CDR3 DNA reads as TGTGCCAGCAGTTACTCACCGGCCAGCGGAGATACGCAGTATTTT. This encodes CASSYSPASGDTQYF.